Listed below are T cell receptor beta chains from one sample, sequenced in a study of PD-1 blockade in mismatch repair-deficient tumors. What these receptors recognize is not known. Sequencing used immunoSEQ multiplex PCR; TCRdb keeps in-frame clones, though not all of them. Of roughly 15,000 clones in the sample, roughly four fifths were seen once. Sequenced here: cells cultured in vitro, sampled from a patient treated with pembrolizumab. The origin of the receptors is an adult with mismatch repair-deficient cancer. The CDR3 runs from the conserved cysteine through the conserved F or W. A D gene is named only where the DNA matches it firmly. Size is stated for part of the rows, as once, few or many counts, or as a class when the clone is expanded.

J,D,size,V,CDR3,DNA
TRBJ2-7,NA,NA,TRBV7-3,CASSFPGREQYF,TGTGCCAGCAGCTTCCCCGGTCGGGAACAGTACTTC
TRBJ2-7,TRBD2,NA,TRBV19,CASFSGYEQYF,TGTGCCAGTTTTAGCGGGTACGAGCAGTACTTC
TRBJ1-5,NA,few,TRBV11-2,CASSPSAGPGQPQHF,TGTGCCAGCAGCCCGTCCGCGGGGCCTGGTCAGCCCCAGCATTTT
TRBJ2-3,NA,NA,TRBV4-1,CASSQEAAWDTQYF,TGCGCCAGCAGCCAAGAGGCAGCGTGGGATACGCAGTATTTT
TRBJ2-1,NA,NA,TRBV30,CAWSKKSGPYNEQFF,TGTGCCTGGAGTAAAAAGAGCGGGCCCTACAATGAGCAGTTCTTC
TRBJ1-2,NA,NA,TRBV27,CASSSQREGYGYTF,TGTGCCAGCAGTTCCCAAAGGGAGGGCTATGGCTACACCTTC
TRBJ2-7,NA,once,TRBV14,CASSQDGWDKPSYEQYF,TGTGCCAGCAGCCAAGATGGATGGGACAAACCTTCCTACGAGCAGTACTTC
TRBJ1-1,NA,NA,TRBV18,CASSLSGNTEAFF,TGTGCCAGCTCACTGTCGGGGAACACTGAAGCTTTCTTT
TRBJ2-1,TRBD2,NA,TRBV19,CASSLAGGPTVPYNEQFF,TGTGCCAGTAGTCTAGCGGGAGGGCCTACGGTCCCCTACAATGAGCAGTTCTTC
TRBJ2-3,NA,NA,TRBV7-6,CASSLRSGPDTQYF,TGTGCCAGCAGCTTAAGGTCAGGCCCGGATACGCAGTATTTT
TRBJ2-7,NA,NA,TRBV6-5,CASSYRGMYEQYF,TGTGCCAGCAGTTACAGGGGAATGTACGAGCAGTACTTC
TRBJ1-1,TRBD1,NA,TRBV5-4,CASSPRQGQLGNTEAFF,TGTGCCAGCAGCCCCAGACAGGGGCAATTGGGGAACACTGAAGCTTTCTTT
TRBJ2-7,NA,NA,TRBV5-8,CASSFGVIPGPRTYEQYF,TGTGCCAGCAGCTTTGGGGTTATACCGGGACCACGGACCTACGAGCAGTACTTC
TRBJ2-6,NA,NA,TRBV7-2,CASSLNSPSGANVLTF,TGTGCCAGCAGCTTAAACAGCCCTTCTGGGGCCAACGTCCTGACTTTC
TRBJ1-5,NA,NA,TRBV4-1,CASSQALALTYNQPQHF,TGCGCCAGCAGCCAAGCGTTGGCACTTACTTACAATCAGCCCCAGCATTTT
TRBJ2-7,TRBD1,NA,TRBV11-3,CASSLGGTGGYEQYF,TGTGCCAGCAGCTTAGGAGGGACAGGGGGCTACGAGCAGTACTTC
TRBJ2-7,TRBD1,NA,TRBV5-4,CASSLAGTGVKGEQYF,TGTGCCAGCAGCTTGGCGGGGACAGGCGTAAAGGGCGAGCAGTACTTC
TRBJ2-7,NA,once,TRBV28,CASTASVAYEQYF,TGTGCCAGCACCGCAAGCGTAGCCTACGAGCAGTACTTC
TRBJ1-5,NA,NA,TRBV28,CASSLWDGNNQPQHF,TGTGCCAGCAGTTTATGGGACGGAAATAATCAGCCCCAGCATTTT